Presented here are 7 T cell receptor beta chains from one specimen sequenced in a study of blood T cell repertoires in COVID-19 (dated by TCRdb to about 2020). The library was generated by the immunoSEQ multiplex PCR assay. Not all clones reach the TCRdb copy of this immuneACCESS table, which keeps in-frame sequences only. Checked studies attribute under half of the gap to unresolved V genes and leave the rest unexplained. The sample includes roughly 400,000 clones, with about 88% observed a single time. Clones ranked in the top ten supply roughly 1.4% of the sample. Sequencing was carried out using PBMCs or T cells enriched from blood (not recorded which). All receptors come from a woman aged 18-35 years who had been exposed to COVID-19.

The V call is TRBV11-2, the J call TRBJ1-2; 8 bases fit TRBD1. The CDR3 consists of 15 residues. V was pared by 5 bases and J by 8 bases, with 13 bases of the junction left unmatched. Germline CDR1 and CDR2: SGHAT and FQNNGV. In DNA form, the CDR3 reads TGTGCCAGCAGCCCTAGCCCGGACAGGGCAGGGGGCTACACCTTC. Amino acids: CASSPSPDRAGGYTF.

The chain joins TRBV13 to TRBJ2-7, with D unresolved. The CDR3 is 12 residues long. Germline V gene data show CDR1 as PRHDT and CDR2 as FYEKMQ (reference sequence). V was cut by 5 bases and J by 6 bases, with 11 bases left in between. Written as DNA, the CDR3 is TGTGCCAGCAGCAAGACGAGACTCGAGCAGTACTTC. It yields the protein CASSKTRLEQYF.

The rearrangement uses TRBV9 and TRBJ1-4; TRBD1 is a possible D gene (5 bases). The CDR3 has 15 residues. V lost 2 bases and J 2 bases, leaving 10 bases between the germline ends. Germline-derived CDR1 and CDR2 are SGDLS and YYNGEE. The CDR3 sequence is CASSVSRGTNEKLFF. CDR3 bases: TGTGCCAGCAGCGTCTCTAGGGGTACTAATGAAAAACTGTTTTTT.

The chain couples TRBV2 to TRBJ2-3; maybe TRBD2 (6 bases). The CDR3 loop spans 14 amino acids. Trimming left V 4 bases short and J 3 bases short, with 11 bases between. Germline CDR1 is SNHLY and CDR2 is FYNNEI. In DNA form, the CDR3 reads TGTGCCAGCAGTGGATCCCTAGCGACAGATACGCAGTATTTT. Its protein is CASSGSLATDTQYF.

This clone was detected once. DNA for the CDR3: TGTGCCAGTAGTATTATGTCGGCACTAGGCGGGAGCGCCAATGAGCAGTTCTTC. Residues: CASSIMSALGGSANEQFF. This chain connects TRBV19 to TRBJ2-1; 7 bases match TRBD2. Germline V CDR1 and CDR2: LNHDA, SQIVND (reference sequence). The junction had 17 bases not matched to a gene; V was cut back by 3 bases and J by 6 bases. The CDR3 loop spans 18 amino acids.

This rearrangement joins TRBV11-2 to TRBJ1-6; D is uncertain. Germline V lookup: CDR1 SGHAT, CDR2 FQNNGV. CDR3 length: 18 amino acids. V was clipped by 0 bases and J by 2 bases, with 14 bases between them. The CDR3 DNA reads TGTGCCAGCAGCTTAGATGCTGGGCTCGGTACCTATAATTCACCCCTCCACTTT. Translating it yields CASSLDAGLGTYNSPLHF.

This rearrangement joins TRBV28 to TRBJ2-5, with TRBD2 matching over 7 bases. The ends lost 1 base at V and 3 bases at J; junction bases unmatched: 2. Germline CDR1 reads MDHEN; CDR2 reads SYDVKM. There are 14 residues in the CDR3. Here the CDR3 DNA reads TGTGCCAGCAGTTTATCAAGCGGGAAAGAGACCCAGTACTTC. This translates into CASSLSSGKETQYF. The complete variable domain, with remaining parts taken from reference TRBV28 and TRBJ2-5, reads DVKVTQSSRYLVKRTGEKVFLECVQDMDHENMFWYRQDPGLGLRLIYFSYDVKMKEKGDIPEGYSVSREKKERFSLILESASTNQTSMYLCASSLSSGKETQYFGPGTRLLVL.